A selection of T cell receptor beta chains follows, all from one sample in a study of blood T cell repertoires in COVID-19. Here immunoSEQ multiplex PCR was the method, and the copy in TCRdb shows in-frame clones only, minus some. The sample includes some 270,000 clones, 75% to 90% of them seen just once. The sequenced sample consisted of peripheral blood. These receptors were taken from a man between 45 and 60 years old with acute or convalescent COVID-19. CDR3s leave out the opening cysteine and the closing phenylalanine or tryptophan. D genes are given only for firm matches. Size is omitted from some rows. Given values are once, few, many or a class for expanded clones.

>.|TRBD1|TRBV4-1
ASSQPQGWNYGYT
>.|.|TRBV19
ASTLNQRRTNEKLF
>.|.|TRBV18
ASSPSRDEQY
>.|.|TRBV7-2
ASSLGAGTEAF
>once|.|TRBV2
ARSKGPGDTEAF
>.|.|TRBV14
ASSYRDEKLF
>.|.|TRBV27
ASSYRTENTEAF
>.|TRBD1|TRBV11-2
ASSTTGVDTEAF
>.|TRBD1|TRBV5-8
ASNPTGPREQY
>.|.|TRBV25-1
ASSEYGHSSYNSPLH
>.|.|TRBV3-1/TRBV3-2
ASSQGRGSYNEQF
>.|TRBD2|TRBV11-3
ASSLGGTSGETQY
>.|.|TRBV19
ASSRKLEETQY
>.|.|TRBV10-3
AISDGEGKNTEAF